This TCR beta chain is from a study of circulating tumor DNA in untreated peripheral T-cell lymphoma (dated by TCRdb to the early 2020s). Study-wide context: Serum samples were collected at baseline and serially during treatment to track circulating tumor DNA carrying tumor TCR clonotypes. Study-wide findings and limitations: Tumor-specific clonotypes turned up in around 76% of patients, identified from around 84% of baseline tissues and from approximately 67% of baseline serum samples. ctDNA persistence did not always predict relapse, since a couple of patients whose ctDNA remained detectable after therapy stayed in remission over around 9 years of follow-up. Among more than 20 serially sampled patients, about 38% cleared ctDNA after two cycles, and detectable ctDNA after therapy showed a trend toward worse survival.

Libraries were made using the immunoSEQ multiplex PCR assay. As stored in TCRdb, this immuneACCESS dataset retains in-frame rearrangements with V and J assigned. A fraction of the clones does not appear; measured against another copy, unresolved V genes explain less than half of the discrepancy, and the remainder lacks a known reason. This sample is represented by more than 550 clones; 86% of them were singletons. The biggest ten clones account for roughly 10% of the sample. With regard to this clone: This clone's antigen is unknown. No quality values exist for individual bases; no much larger clone is one base distant.

To monitor patients with peripheral T-cell lymphoma who were getting frontline treatment on a trial, the study applied next-generation sequencing to T-cell receptor sequences. The sample comprised cell-free DNA from blood serum. The TCR was taken from a human donor with peripheral T-cell lymphoma.

The CDR3 sequence is CASSPSGPRGGYTF. Read as DNA, the sequence is TGCGCCAGCAGCCCCTCCGGGCCCCGAGGGGGCTACACCTTC. The rearranged segments are TRBV5-1 and TRBJ1-2, with the D gene not clear enough to name. From the cysteine up to the phenylalanine, the CDR3 has a length of 14 residues. Kept here is only the CDR3 DNA, which spans 42 bases and is read in frame from base 1. The germline V gene provides CDR1 SGHRS and CDR2 YFSETQ. Trimming removed 4 bases from V and 8 bases from J, leaving 18 bases between the germline ends.